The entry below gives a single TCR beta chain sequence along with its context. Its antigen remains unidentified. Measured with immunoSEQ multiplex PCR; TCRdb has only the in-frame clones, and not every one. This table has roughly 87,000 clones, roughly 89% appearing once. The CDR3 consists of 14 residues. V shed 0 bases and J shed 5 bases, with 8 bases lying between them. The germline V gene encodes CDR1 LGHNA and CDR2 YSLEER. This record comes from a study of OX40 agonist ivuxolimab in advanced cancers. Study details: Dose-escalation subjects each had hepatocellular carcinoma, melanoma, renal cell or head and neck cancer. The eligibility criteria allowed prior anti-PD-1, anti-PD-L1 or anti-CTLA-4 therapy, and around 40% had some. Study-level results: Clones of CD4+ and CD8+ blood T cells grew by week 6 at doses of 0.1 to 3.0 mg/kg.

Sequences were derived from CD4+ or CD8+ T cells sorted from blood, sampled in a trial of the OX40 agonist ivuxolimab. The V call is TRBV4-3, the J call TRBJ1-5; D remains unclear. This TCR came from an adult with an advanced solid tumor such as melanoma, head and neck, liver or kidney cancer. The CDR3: CASSQDIGHQPQHF. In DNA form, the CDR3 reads TGCGCCAGCAGCCAAGATATCGGGCATCAGCCCCAGCATTTT.